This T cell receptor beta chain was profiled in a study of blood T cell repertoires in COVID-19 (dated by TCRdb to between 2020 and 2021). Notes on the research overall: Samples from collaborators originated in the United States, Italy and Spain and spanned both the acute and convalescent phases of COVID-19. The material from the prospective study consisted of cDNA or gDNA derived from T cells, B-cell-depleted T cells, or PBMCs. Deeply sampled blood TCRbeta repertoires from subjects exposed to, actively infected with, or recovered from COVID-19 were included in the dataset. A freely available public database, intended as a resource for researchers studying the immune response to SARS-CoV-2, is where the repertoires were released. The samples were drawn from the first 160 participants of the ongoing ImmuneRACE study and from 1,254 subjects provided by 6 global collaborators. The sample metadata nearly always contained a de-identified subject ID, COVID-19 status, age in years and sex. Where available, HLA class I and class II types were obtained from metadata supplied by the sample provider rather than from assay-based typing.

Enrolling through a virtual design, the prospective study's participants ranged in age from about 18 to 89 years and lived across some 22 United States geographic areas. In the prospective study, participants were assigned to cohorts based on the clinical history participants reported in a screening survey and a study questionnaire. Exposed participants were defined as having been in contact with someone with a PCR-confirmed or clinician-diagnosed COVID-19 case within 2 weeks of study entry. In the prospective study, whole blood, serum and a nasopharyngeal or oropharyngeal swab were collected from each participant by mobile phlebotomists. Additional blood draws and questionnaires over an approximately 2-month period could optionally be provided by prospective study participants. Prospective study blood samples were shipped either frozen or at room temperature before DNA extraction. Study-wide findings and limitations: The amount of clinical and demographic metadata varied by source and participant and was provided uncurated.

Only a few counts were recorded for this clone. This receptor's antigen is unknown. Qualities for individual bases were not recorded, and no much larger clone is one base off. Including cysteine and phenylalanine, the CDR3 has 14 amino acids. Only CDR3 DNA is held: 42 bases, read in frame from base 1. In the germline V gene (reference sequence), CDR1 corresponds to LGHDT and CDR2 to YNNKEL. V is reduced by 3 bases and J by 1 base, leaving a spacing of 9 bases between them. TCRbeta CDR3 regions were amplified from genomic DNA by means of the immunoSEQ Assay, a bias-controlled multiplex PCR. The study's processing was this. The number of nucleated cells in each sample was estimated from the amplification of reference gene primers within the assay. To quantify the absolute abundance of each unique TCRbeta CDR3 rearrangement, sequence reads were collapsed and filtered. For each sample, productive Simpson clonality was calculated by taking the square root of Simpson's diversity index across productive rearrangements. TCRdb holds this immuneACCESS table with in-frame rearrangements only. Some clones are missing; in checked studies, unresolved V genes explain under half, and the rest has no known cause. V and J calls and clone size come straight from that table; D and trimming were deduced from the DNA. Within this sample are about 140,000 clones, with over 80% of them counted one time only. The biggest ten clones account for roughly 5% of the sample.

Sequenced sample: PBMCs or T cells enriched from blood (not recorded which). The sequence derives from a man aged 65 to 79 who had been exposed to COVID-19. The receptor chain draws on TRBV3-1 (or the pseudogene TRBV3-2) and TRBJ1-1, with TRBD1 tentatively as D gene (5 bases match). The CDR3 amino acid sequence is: CASSQPQGNTEAFF. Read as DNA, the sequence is TGTGCCAGCAGCCAGCCTCAGGGGAACACTGAAGCTTTCTTT.